A single sample gave rise to the 10 T cell receptor beta chains below, sequenced in a study of graft-versus-host responses after intestinal transplantation. Their cognate antigens are unknown. The assay was immunoSEQ multiplex PCR, and TCRdb's table has in-frame clones only and misses some. Of tens of thousands of clones in the sample, 94% are singletons; the top ten hold around 0.18%. The specimen was unstimulated CD4+ T cells sorted from spleen or lymph node cells, collected before transplant. Receptors originate from a human donor who was the organ donor for an intestinal transplant.

This chain joins TRBV10-2 and TRBJ1-1; maybe TRBD1 (5 bases). This CDR3 comprises 15 residues. The ends were cut back, 0 bases at V and 1 base at J, with 9 bases in the middle. Germline CDR1 reads WSHSY; CDR2 reads SAAADI. This CDR3 reads CASSESRQTNTEAFF. DNA for the CDR3: TGCGCCAGCAGTGAGTCGAGACAGACGAACACTGAAGCTTTCTTT.

The rearrangement joins TRBV6-1 to TRBJ1-1; D remains ambiguous. Germline CDR1 is MNHNS and CDR2 is SASEGT. Trimming removed 6 bases from V and 1 base from J, with 9 bases in between. The CDR3 contains 13 residues. CDR3 protein: CASRPNRNTEAFF. The CDR3 nucleotides read TGTGCCAGCAGGCCAAACAGGAACACTGAAGCTTTCTTT.

The chain links TRBV6-1 to TRBJ2-6; 9 bases line up with TRBD1. The germline V gene encodes CDR1 MNHNS and CDR2 SASEGT. This CDR3 has 15 amino acids. V was pared by 10 bases and J by 0 bases, with 4 bases of the junction left unmatched. Here the CDR3 reads CATDRGPSGANVLTF. In DNA form, the CDR3 reads TGTGCCACGGACAGGGGCCCCTCTGGGGCCAACGTCCTGACTTTC.

This chain uses TRBV6-5 with TRBJ1-4; D uncertain. V lost 7 bases and J 8 bases, leaving 8 bases between the germline ends. The length of the CDR3 is 11 residues. Germline CDR1 is MNHEY and CDR2 is SVGAGI. Here the CDR3 DNA reads TGTGCCAGCAAGGATGAGGAAAAACTGTTTTTT. Its protein is CASKDEEKLFF.

J is TRBJ1-1 and V is TRBV15; TRBD1 matches at 8 bases. The junction had 14 bases not matched to a gene; V was cut back by 3 bases and J by 11 bases. This CDR3 comprises 15 residues. The germline V gene has CDR1 LNHNV and CDR2 YYDKDF (reference sequence). CDR3 sequence reads: CATSRDRVRLELAFF. DNA of the CDR3: TGTGCCACCAGCAGGGACAGGGTCAGGCTGGAGTTGGCTTTCTTT.

This chain connects TRBV7-2 to TRBJ1-6; no clear D. Looked up from germline, CDR1 is SGHTA and CDR2 is FQGNSA. Trimming took off 5 bases at V and 2 bases at J, with 16 bases between the two ends. CDR3 size: 17 residues. In DNA, the CDR3 is TGTGCCAGCAGCCCCCCGCTTGACACAACCTATAATTCACCCCTCCACTTT. Protein: CASSPPLDTTYNSPLHF. The entire variable domain, with the rest obtained from reference TRBV7-2 and TRBJ1-6, is as follows: GAGVSQSPSNKVTEKGKDVELRCDPISGHTALYWYRQSLGQGLEFLIYFQGNSAPDKSGLPSDRFSAERTGGSVSTLTIQRTQQEDSAVYLCASSPPLDTTYNSPLHFGNGTRLTVT.

This chain links TRBV7-8 with TRBJ2-3; 8 bases align to TRBD2. From germline, CDR1 is SGHVS and CDR2 FQNEAQ. J lost 9 bases, V lost 6 bases, and 14 bases had no gene match. The CDR3 sequence is 15 residues long. CDR3 nucleotide sequence: TGTGCCAGCAGGCGGGGGCTAGCGGGCGAAGAAACGCAGTATTTT. It translates to CASRRGLAGEETQYF.

This sequence joins TRBV4-3 and TRBJ1-2; TRBD1 matches 7 bases. V trimming: 0 bases; J trimming: 5 bases; junction bases outside the gene matches: 3. CDR1 is LGHNA and CDR2 is YSLEER in the germline V gene. This CDR3 is built from 14 residues. The CDR3 region is CASSQEQQGYGYTF. Here the CDR3 DNA reads TGCGCCAGCAGCCAAGAGCAACAGGGGTATGGCTACACCTTC.

The rearrangement uses TRBV19 and TRBJ2-5; the D gene is possibly TRBD2 (5 bases). The CDR3 contains 15 residues. V lost 4 bases to trimming and J lost 1 base, with 13 bases between them. Germline CDR1 and CDR2: LNHDA and SQIVND (reference sequence). In DNA, the CDR3 is TGTGCCAGTAGTACGGCCCGGCGGGTCCAAGAGACCCAGTACTTC. Translation gives CASSTARRVQETQYF.

This chain connects TRBV6-5 to TRBJ1-1, with 12 positions matching TRBD1. J was trimmed by 4 bases and V by 7 bases; bases with no gene match: 7. CDR1 is MNHEY and CDR2 is SVGAGI in the germline V gene. CDR3 size: 15 residues. In DNA form, the CDR3 reads TGTGCCAGCAATCGGGACAGGGGGCTTAGCACTGAAGCTTTCTTT. This sequence encodes CASNRDRGLSTEAFF.